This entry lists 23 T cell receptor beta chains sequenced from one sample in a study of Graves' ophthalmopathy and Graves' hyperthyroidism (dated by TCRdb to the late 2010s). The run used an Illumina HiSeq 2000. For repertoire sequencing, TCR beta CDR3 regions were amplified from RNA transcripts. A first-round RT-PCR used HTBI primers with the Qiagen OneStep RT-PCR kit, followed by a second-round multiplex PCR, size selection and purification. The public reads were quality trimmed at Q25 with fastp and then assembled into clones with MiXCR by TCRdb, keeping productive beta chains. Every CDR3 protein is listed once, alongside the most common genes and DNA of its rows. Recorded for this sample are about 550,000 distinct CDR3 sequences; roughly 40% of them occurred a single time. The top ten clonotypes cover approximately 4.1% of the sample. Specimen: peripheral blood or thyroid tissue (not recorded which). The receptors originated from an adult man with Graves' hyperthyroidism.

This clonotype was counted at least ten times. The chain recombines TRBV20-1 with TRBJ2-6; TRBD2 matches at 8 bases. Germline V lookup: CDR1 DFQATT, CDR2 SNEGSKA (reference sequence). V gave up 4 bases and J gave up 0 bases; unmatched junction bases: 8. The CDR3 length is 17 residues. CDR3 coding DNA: TGCAGTGCTATCGGACTAGCTGACAGCTCTGGGGCCAACGTCCTGACTTTC. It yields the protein CSAIGLADSSGANVLTF.

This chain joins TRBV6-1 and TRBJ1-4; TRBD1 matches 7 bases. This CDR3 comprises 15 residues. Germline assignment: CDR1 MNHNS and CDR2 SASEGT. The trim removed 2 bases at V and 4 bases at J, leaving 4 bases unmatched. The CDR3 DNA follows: TGTGCCAGCAGTGAATTGGGGACAGTTAATGAAAAACTGTTTTTT. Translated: CASSELGTVNEKLFF.

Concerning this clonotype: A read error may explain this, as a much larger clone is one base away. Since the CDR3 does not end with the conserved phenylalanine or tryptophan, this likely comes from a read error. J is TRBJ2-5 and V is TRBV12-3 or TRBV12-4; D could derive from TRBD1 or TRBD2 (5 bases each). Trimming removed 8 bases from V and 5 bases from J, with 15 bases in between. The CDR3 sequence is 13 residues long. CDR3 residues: CASVLGVEETQYS. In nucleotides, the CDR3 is TGTGCCAGCGTCCTGGGGGTCGAGGAGACCCAGTACTCC.

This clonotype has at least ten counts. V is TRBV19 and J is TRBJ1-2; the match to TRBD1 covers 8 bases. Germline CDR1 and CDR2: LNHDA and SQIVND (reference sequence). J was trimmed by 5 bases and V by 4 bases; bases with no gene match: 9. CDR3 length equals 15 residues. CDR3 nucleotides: TGTGCCAGTAGTACCGGAGGCGGACAGGGTTATGGCTACACCTTC. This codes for CASSTGGGQGYGYTF.

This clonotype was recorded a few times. CDR3 protein: CASSSRTSGSFYEQYF. The DNA of the CDR3 is TGTGCCAGTAGTTCCCGGACTAGCGGGAGCTTCTACGAGCAGTACTTC. The chain has TRBV19 and TRBJ2-7, with 13 bases that match TRBD2. Germline V gene data show CDR1 as LNHDA and CDR2 as SQIVND (reference sequence). This CDR3 has 16 amino acids. V lost 5 bases to trimming and J lost 3 bases; unmatched junction nucleotides: 7. Filled out from reference TRBV19 and TRBJ2-7, the complete variable domain reads DGGITQSPKYLFRKEGQNVTLSCEQNLNHDAMYWYRQDPGQGLRLIYYSQIVNDFQKGDIAEGYSVSREKKESFPLTVTSAQKNPTAFYLCASSSRTSGSFYEQYFGPGTRLTVT.

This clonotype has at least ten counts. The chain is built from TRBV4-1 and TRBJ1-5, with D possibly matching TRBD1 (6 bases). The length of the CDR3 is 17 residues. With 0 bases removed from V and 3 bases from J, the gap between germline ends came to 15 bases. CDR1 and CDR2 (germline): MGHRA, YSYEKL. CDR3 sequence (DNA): TGCGCCAGCAGCCAAGAGGTAGGGGGGGCGCTCAATCAGCCCCAGCATTTT. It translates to CASSQEVGGALNQPQHF.

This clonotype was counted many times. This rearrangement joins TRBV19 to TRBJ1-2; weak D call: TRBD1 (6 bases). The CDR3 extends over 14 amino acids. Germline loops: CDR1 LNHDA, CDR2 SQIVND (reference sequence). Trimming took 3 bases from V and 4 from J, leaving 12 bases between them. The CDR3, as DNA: TGTGCCAGTAGTATCGAGACAGGCCGCTATGGCTACACCTTC. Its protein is CASSIETGRYGYTF.

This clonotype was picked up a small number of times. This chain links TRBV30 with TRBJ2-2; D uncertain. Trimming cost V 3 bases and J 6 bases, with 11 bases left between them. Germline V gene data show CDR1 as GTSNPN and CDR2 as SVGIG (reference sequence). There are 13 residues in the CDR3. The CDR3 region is CAWRSRAPGELFF. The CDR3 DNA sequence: TGTGCCTGGAGGTCGCGAGCCCCCGGGGAGCTGTTTTTT.

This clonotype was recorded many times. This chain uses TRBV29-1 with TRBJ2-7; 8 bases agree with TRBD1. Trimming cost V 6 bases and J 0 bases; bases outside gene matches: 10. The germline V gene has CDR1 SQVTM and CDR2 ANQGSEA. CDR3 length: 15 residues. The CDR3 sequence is CSVVPQGANSYEQYF. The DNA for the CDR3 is TGCAGCGTCGTACCCCAGGGGGCGAACTCCTACGAGCAGTACTTC.

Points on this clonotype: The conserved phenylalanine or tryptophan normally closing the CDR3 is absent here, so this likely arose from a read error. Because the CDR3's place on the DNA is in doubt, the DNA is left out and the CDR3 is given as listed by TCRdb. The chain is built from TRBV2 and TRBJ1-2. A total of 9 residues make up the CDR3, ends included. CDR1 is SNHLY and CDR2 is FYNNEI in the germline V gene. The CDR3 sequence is CASSEKRAV.

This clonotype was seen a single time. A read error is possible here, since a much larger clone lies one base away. For the CDR3, the DNA is TGTGTCAGCAGCTTAGCGTCGTCTCCTTTGGGACAGAGGTACCAAGAGACCCAGTACTTC. This encodes CVSSLASSPLGQRYQETQYF. The rearrangement joins TRBV7-9 to TRBJ2-5; 7 bases line up with TRBD1. The length of the CDR3 is 20 residues. Germline lookup yields CDR1 SEHNR and CDR2 FQNEAQ (reference sequence).

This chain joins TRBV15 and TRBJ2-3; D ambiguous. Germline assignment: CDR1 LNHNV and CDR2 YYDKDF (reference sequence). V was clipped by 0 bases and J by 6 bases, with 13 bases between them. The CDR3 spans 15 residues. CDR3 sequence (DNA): TGTGCCACCAGCAGAGATCGTGGCCCCGCCGATACGCAGTATTTT. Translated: CATSRDRGPADTQYF.

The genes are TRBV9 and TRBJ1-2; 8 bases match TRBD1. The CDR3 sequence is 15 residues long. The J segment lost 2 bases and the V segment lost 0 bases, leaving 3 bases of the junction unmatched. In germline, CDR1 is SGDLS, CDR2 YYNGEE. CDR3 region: CASSVGGTGNYGYTF. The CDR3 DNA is TGTGCCAGCAGCGTAGGGGGGACAGGCAACTATGGCTACACCTTC.

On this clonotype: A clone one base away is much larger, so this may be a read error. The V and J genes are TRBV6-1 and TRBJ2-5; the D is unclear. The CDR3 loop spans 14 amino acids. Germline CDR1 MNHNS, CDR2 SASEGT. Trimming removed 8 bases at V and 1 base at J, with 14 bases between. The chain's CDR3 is CASGPQRIQETQYF. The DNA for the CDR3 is TGTGCCAGCGGCCCACAGCGTATCCAAGAGACCCAGTACTTC.

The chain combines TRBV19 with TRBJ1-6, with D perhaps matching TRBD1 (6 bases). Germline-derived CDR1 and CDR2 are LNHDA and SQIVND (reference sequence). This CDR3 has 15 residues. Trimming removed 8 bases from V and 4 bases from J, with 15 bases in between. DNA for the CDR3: TGTGCCAGTCACGAGGGGGGCACATATAATTCACCCCTCCACTTT. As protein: CASHEGGTYNSPLHF.

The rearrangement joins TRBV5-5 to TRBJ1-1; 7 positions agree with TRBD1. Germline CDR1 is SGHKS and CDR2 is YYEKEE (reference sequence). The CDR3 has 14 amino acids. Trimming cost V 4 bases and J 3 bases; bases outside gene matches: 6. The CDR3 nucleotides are TGTGCCAGCAGCCCACCGACAGGGCACACTGAAGCTTTCTTT. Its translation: CASSPPTGHTEAFF.

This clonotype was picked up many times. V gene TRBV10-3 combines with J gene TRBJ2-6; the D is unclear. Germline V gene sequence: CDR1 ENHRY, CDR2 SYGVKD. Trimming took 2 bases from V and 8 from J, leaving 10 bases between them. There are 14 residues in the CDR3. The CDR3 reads CAISEGVPPNVLTF. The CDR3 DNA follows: TGTGCCATCAGTGAGGGGGTTCCCCCCAACGTCCTGACTTTC.

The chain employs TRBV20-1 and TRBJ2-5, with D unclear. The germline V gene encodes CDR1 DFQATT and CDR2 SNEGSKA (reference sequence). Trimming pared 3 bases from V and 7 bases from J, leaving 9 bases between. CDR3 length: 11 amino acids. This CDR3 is CSARFLGTQYF. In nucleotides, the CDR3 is TGCAGTGCTAGGTTCCTGGGGACCCAGTACTTC.

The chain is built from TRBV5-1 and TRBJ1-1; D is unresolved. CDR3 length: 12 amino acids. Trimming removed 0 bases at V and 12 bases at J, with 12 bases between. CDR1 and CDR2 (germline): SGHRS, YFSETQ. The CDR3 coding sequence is TGCGCCAGCAGCTTGGTTACTGGGCGTTCTTTCTTT. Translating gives CASSLVTGRSFF. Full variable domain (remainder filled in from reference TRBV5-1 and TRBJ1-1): KAGVTQTPRYLIKTRGQQVTLSCSPISGHRSVSWYQQTPGQGLQFLFEYFSETQRNKGNFPGRFSGRQFSNSRSEMNVSTLELGDSALYLCASSLVTGRSFFGQGTRLTVV.

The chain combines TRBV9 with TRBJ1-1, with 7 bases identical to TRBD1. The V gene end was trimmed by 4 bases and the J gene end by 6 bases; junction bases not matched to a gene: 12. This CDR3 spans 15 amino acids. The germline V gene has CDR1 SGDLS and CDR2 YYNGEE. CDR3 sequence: CASSLTLTGLAEAFF. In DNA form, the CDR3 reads TGTGCCAGCAGCTTAACCCTGACAGGGTTGGCTGAAGCTTTCTTT.

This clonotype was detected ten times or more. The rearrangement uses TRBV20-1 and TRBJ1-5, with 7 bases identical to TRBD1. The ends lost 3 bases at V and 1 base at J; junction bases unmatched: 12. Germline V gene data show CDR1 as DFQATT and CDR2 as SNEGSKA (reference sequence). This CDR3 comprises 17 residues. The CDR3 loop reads CSARGAGQGQSNQPQHF. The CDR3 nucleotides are TGCAGTGCTAGGGGAGCGGGTCAGGGACAGAGCAATCAGCCCCAGCATTTT.

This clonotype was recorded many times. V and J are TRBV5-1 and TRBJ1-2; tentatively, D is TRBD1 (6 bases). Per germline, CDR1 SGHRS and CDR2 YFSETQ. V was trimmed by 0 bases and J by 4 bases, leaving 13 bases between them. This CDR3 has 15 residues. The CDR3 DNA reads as TGCGCCAGCAGCTTGGAGGCAGGGGAGGTCTATGGCTACACCTTC. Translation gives CASSLEAGEVYGYTF.

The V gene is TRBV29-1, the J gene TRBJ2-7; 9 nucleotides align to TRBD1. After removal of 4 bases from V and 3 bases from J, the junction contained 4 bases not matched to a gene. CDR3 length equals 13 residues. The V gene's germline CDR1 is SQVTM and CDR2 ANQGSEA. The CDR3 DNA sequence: TGCAGCGTTGGGGGACAGGGTCACTACGAGCAGTACTTC. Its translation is CSVGGQGHYEQYF.